This T cell receptor beta chain was sequenced in a study of siplizumab effects on memory and regulatory T cells. The V and J ends lost 5 bases and 2 bases, in that order; junction bases with no gene match: 2. The CDR3 is 16 residues long. CDR1 is ENHRY and CDR2 is SYGVKD in the germline V gene. Produced via immunoSEQ multiplex PCR; TCRdb's table is partial and in-frame only. This table holds 90,000 to 150,000 clones, 93% found once. The sample comprised non-Treg CD4+ T cells sorted from blood. This TCR was sampled from a human donor in good health. The chain couples TRBV10-3 to TRBJ2-3; 15 nucleotides align to TRBD2. CDR3 coding DNA: TGTGCCATCAGTAGGACTAGCGGGGGGGACACAGATACGCAGTATTTT. Translation gives CAISRTSGGDTDTQYF.